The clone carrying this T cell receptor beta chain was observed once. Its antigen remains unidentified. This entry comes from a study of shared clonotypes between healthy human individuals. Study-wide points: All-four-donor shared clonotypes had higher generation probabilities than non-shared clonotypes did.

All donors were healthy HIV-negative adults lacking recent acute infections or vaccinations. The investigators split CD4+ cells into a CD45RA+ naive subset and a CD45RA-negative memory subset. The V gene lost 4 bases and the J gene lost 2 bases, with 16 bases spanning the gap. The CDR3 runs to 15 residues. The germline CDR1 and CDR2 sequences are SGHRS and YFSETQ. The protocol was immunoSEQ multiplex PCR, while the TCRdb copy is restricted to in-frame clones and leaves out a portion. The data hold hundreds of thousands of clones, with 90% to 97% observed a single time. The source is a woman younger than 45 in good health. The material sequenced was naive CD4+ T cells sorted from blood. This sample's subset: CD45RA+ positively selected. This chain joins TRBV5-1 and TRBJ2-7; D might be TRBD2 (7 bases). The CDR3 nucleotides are TGCGCCAGCAGCCTGGGGGGGACAAGCCCCTACGAGCAGTACTTC. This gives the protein CASSLGGTSPYEQYF.